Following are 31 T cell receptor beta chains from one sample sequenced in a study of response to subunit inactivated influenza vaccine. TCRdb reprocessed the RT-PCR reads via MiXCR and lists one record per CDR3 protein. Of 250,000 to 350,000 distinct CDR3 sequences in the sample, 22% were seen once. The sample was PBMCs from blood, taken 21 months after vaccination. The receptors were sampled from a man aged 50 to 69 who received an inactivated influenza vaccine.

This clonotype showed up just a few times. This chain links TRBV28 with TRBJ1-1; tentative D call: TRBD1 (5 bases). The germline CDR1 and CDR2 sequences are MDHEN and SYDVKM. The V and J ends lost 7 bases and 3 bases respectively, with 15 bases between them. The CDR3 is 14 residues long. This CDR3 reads CASTLGGTDTEAFF. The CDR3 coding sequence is TGTGCCAGCACCCTGGGGGGGACGGACACTGAAGCTTTCTTT.

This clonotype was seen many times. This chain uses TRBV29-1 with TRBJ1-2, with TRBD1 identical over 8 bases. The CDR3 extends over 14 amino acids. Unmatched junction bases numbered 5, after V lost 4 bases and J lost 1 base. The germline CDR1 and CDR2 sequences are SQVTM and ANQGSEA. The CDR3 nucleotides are TGCAGCGTTGCAGGGGGCTTGGTTAACTATGGCTACACCTTC. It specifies CSVAGGLVNYGYTF.

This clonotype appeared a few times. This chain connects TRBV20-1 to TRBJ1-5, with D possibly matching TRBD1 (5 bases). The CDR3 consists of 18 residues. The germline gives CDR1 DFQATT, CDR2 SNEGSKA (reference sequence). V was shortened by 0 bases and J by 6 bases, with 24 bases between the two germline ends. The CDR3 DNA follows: TGCAGTGCTAGAGATATTTTCCCCGGCCAGGGTGGTACTCAGCCCCAGCATTTT. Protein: CSARDIFPGQGGTQPQHF.

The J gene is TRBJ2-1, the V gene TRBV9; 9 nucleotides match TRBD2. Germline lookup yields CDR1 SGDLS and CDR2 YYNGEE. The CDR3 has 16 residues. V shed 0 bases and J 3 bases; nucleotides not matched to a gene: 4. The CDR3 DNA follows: TGTGCCAGCAGCGTAGTCGGCGGGGGGGGCTACAATGAGCAGTTCTTC. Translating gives CASSVVGGGGYNEQFF.

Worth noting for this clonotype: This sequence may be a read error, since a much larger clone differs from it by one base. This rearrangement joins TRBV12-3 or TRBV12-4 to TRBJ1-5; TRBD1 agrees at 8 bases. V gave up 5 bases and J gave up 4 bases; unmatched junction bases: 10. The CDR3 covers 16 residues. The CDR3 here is CASSVIRDRRNQPQHF. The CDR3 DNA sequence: TGTGCCAGCAGTGTCATCCGGGACAGGCGAAATCAGCCCCAGCATTTT.

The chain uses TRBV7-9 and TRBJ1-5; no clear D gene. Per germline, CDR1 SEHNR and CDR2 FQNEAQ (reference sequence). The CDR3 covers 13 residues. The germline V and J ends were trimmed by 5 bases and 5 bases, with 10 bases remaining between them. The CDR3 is CASSQDGYQPQHF. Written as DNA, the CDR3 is TGTGCCAGCAGCCAAGACGGATATCAGCCCCAGCATTTT. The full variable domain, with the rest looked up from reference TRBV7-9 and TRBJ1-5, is DTGVSQNPRHKITKRGQNVTFRCDPISEHNRLYWYRQTLGQGPEFLTYFQNEAQLEKSRLLSDRFSAERPKGSFSTLEIQRTEQGDSAMYLCASSQDGYQPQHFGDGTRLSIL.

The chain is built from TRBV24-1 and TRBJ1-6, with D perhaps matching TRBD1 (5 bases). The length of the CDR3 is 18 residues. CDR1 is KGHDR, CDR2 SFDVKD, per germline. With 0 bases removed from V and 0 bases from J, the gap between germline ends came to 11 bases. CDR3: CATSDLRQHSSYNSPLHF. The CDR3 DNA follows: TGTGCCACCAGTGATTTGCGACAGCATAGCTCCTATAATTCACCCCTCCACTTT.

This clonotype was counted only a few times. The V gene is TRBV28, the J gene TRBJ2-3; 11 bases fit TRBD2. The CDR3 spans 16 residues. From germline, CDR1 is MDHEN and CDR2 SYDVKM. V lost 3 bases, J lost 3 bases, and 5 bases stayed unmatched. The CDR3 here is CASSFSASGGTDTQYF. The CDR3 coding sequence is TGTGCCAGCAGTTTTTCCGCTAGCGGGGGGACAGATACGCAGTATTTT.

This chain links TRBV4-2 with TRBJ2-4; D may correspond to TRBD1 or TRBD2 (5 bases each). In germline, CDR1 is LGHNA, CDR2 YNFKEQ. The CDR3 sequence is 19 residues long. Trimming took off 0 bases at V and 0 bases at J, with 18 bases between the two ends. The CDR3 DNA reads TGTGCCAGCAGCCAAGAAACACCTGGGACCTTTTTAGCCAAAAACATTCAGTACTTC. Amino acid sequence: CASSQETPGTFLAKNIQYF.

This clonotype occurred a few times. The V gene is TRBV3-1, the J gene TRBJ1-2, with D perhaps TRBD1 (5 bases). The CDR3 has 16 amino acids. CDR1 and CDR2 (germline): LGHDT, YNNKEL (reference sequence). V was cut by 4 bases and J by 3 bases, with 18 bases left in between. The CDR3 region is CASSPNFAGGDYGYTF. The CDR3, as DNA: TGTGCCAGCAGCCCAAACTTTGCGGGGGGTGACTATGGCTACACCTTC.

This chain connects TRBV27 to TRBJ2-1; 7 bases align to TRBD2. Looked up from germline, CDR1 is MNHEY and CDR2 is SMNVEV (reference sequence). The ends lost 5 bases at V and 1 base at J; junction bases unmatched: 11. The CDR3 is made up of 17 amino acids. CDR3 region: CASSPIGGGSSYNEQFF. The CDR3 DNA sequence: TGTGCCAGCAGTCCGATTGGGGGAGGGTCTTCCTACAATGAGCAGTTCTTC.

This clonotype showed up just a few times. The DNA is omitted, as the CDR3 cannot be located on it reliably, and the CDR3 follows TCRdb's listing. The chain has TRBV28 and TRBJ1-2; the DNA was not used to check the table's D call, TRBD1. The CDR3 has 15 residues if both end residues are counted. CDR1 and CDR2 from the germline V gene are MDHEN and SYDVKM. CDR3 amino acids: CASSFLAGANYGYTF.

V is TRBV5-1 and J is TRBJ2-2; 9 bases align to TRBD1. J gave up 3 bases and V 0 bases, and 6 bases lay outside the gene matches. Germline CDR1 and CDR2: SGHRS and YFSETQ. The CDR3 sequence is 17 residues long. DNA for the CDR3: TGCGCCAGCAGCTTGGGATTCGGGACAGGGCACACCGGGGAGCTGTTTTTT. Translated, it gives CASSLGFGTGHTGELFF.

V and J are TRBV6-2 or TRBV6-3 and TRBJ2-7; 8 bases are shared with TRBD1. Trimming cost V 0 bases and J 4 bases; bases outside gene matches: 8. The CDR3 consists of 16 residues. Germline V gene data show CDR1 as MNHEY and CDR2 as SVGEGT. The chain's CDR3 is CASSYSSGTGLYEQYF. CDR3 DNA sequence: TGTGCCAGCAGTTACTCTTCCGGGACAGGTCTTTACGAGCAGTACTTC.

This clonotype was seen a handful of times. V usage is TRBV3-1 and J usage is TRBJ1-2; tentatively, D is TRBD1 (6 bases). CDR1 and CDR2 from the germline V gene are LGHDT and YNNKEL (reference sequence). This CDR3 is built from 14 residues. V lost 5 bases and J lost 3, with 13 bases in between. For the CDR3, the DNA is TGTGCCAGCAGCTCGAGTACAGGGCACTATGGCTACACCTTC. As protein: CASSSSTGHYGYTF.

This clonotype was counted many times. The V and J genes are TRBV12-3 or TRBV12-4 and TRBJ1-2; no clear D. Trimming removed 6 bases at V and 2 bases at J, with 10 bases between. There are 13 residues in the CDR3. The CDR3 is CASRNSENYGYTF. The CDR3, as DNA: TGTGCCAGCAGGAACAGTGAGAACTATGGCTACACCTTC.

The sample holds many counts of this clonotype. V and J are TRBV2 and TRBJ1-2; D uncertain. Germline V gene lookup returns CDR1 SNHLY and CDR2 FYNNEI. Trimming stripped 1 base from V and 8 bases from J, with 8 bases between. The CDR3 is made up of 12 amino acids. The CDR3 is CASSEGGFGYTF. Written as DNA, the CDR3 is TGTGCCAGCAGTGAAGGAGGGTTCGGCTACACCTTC.

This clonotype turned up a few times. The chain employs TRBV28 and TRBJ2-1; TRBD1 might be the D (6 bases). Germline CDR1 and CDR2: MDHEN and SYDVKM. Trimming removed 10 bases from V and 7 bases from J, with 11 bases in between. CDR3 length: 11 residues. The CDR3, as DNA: TGTGCCACGGACAGCCTGAATGAGCAGTTCTTC. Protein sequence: CATDSLNEQFF.

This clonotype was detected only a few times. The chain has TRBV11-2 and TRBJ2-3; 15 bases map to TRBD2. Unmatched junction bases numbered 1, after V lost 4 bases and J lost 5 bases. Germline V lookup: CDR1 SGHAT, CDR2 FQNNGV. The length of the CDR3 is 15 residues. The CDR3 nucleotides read TGTGCCAGCAGCTCGGGACTAGCGGGGGGAGATACGCAGTATTTT. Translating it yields CASSSGLAGGDTQYF.

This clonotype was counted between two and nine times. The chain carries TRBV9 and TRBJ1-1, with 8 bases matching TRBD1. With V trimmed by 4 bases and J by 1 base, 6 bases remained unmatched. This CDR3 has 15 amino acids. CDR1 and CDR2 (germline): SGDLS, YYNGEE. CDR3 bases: TGTGCCAGCAGCTACGGGGGGACAGGGAACACTGAAGCTTTCTTT. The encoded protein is CASSYGGTGNTEAFF.

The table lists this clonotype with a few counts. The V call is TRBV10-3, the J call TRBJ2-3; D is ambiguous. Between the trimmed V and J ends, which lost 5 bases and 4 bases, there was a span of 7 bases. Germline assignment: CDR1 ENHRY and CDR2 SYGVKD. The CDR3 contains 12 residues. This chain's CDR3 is CAISKTADTQYF. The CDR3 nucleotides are TGTGCCATCAGTAAGACTGCAGATACGCAGTATTTT.

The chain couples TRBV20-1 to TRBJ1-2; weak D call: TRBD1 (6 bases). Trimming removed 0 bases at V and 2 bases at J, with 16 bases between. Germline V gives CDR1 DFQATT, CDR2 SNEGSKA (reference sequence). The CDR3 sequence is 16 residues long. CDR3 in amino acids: CSARDLRMDSNYGYTF. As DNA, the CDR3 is TGCAGTGCTAGAGATCTGCGAATGGACAGCAACTATGGCTACACCTTC.

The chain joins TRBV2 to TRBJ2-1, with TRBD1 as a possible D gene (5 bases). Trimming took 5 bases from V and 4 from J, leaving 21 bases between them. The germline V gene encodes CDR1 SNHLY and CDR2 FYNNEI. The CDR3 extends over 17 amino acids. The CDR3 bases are TGTGCCAGCAGTCCATATTCCCCATTAGGGGTATACAATGAGCAGTTCTTC. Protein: CASSPYSPLGVYNEQFF. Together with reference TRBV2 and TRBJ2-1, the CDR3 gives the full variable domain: EPEVTQTPSHQVTQMGQEVILRCVPISNHLYFYWYRQILGQKVEFLVSFYNNEISEKSEIFDDQFSVERPDGSNFTLKIRSTKLEDSAMYFCASSPYSPLGVYNEQFFGPGTRLTVL.

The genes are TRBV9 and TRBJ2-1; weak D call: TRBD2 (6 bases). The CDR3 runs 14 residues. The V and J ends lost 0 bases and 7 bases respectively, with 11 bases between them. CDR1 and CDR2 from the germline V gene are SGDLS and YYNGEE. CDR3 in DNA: TGTGCCAGCAGCGTAGGCCTAGCGCCGAATGAGCAGTTCTTC. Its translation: CASSVGLAPNEQFF.

The CDR3 DNA reads TGTGCCAGCAGCCCGGGACTCACGGGGTACAATGAGCAGTTCTTC. This sequence encodes CASSPGLTGYNEQFF. The chain is built from TRBV7-8 and TRBJ2-1; a weak D match, TRBD2 (6 bases). The CDR3 totals 15 residues. Germline CDR1 and CDR2: SGHVS and FQNEAQ. V gave up 5 bases and J gave up 4 bases, with 15 bases separating them. Using reference TRBV7-8 and TRBJ2-1 for the parts outside the CDR3, the full variable domain is GAGVSQSPRYKVAKRGQDVALRCDPISGHVSLFWYQQALGQGPEFLTYFQNEAQLDKSGLPSDRFFAERPEGSVSTLKIQRTQQEDSAVYLCASSPGLTGYNEQFFGPGTRLTVL.

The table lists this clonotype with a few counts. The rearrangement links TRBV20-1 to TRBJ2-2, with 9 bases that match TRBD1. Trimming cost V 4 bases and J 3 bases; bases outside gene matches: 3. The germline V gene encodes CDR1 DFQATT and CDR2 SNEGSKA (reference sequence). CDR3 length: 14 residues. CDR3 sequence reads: CSATRTGDTGELFF. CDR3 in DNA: TGCAGTGCTACCAGGACAGGGGACACCGGGGAGCTGTTTTTT.

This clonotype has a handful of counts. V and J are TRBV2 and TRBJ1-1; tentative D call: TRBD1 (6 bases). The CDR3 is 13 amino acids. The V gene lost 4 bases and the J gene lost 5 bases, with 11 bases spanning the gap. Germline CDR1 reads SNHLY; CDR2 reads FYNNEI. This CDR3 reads CASSAGDRTEAFF. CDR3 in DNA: TGTGCCAGCAGTGCAGGGGATAGGACTGAAGCTTTCTTT.

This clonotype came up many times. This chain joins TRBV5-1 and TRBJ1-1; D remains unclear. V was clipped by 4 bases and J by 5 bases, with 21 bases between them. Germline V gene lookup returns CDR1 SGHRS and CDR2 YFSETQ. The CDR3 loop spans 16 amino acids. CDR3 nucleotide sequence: TGCGCCAGCAGCCTACTCGTCCGCGAGGGAAGGACTGAAGCTTTCTTT. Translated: CASSLLVREGRTEAFF.

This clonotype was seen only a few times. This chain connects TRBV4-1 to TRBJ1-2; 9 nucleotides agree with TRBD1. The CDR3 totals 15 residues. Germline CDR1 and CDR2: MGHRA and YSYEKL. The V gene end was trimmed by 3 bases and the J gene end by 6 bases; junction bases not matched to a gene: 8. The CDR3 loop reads CASSHASGTGNGYTF. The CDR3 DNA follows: TGCGCCAGCAGCCACGCGTCAGGGACAGGGAATGGCTACACCTTC.

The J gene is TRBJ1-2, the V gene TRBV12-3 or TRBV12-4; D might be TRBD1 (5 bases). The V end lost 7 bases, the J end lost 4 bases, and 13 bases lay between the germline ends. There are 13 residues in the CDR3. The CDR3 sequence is CASTLRGAYGYTF. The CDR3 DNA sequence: TGTGCCAGCACTCTAAGGGGTGCCTATGGCTACACCTTC.

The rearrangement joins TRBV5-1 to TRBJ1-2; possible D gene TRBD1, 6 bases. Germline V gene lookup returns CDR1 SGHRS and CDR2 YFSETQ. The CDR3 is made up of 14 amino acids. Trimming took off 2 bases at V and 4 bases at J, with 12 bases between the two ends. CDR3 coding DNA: TGCGCCAGCAGCTTCCGGGGGCAAGGCTATGGCTACACCTTC. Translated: CASSFRGQGYGYTF.